The 14 T cell receptor beta chains in this list originate from one sample, sequenced in a study of T cell clonality in common variable immunodeficiency. Study-wide results and caveats: Fewer deletions and N-nucleotide insertions were reportedly seen in common variable immunodeficiency TCR beta sequences.

These TCRs are of unknown antigen specificity. Generated by immunoSEQ multiplex PCR, the TCRdb table keeps only in-frame clones and is missing some. Altogether 20,000 to 25,000 clones were found in the sample, and no singletons occur. The material sequenced was peripheral blood mononuclear cells. These TCRs come from a human donor with common variable immunodeficiency.

This clone appeared many times. The CDR3 end lies 3 residues beyond the end of the read and is filled in from the germline J gene. V is TRBV5-1 and J is TRBJ1-5, with D possibly TRBD1 on 6 matching bases. V was clipped by 2 bases and J by 6 bases, with 15 bases between them. In germline, CDR1 is SGHRS, CDR2 YFSETQ. The CDR3 contains 15 residues. The CDR3 protein is CASSLTGNIGQPQHF. The CDR3 bases that were read are TGCGCCAGCAGCTTAACAGGGAATATCGGTCAGCCC. Variable domain in full (rest from reference TRBV5-1 and TRBJ1-5): KAGVTQTPRYLIKTRGQQVTLSCSPISGHRSVSWYQQTPGQGLQFLFEYFSETQRNKGNFPGRFSGRQFSNSRSEMNVSTLELGDSALYLCASSLTGNIGQPQHFGDGTRLSIL.

This clone has a count of ten or more. The read halts 3 residues ahead of the CDR3 end, with the missing end drawn from the germline J gene. The chain recombines TRBV5-1 with TRBJ2-5, with 9 bases that match TRBD1. The V gene's germline CDR1 is SGHRS and CDR2 YFSETQ. CDR3 length: 14 residues. Germline trimming cut 2 bases from V and 7 bases from J; bases unmatched to any gene: 6. CDR3 loop: CASSLGQGRRTQYF. The DNA read from the CDR3 is TGCGCCAGCAGCTTAGGACAGGGGAGGAGGACC.

This clone came up a few times. Read sequence stops 3 residues before the CDR3 end, and the germline J gene provides the missing end. Other DNA sequences in the sample encode the same CDR3. The chain is built from TRBV2 and TRBJ1-2, with a tentative D call TRBD1 (5 bases). V was shortened by 3 bases and J by 5 bases, with 10 bases between the two germline ends. The CDR3 length is 13 residues. Germline CDR1 is SNHLY and CDR2 is FYNNEI. CDR3 sequence reads: CASSDQGLYGYTF. The sequenced part of the CDR3 DNA is TGTGCCAGCAGTGATCAGGGTCTGTATGGC.

A few counts support this clone. The missing CDR3 end, 3 residues past where the read stops, is filled in from the germline J gene. The chain employs TRBV11-1 and TRBJ2-7; a weak D match, TRBD1 (7 bases). This CDR3 is built from 13 residues. Deletions cut 5 bases from V and 4 bases from J, with 12 bases between. Germline V gene lookup returns CDR1 SGHAT and CDR2 FQDESV (reference sequence). The CDR3 loop reads CASSGGTEYEQYF. The CDR3 DNA, read in part, is TGTGCCAGCAGCGGGGGGACAGAATACGAG.

This clone has ten or more counts. The CDR3 end is not reached by the read, which stops 3 residues before it; the germline J gene fills it in. J is TRBJ2-5 and V is TRBV5-1; D is unresolved. The CDR3 spans 14 residues. Trimming shortened V by 1 base and J by 2 bases, and 9 bases separated the two germline ends. CDR1 and CDR2 (germline): SGHRS, YFSETQ. The CDR3 sequence is CASSLIGQQETQYF. The DNA read from the CDR3 is TGCGCCAGCAGCTTGATTGGTCAGCAAGAGACC.

This clone was seen ten or more times. The observed sequence ends 3 residues before the CDR3 terminus, with the missing tail filled in from the germline J gene. The chain uses TRBV7-2 and TRBJ1-2; D gene uncertain. Germline-derived CDR1 and CDR2 are SGHTA and FQGNSA. V was shortened by 2 bases and J by 3 bases, with 10 bases between the two germline ends. CDR3 length: 14 amino acids. CDR3 protein: CASSLSRRDYGYTF. The CDR3 bases that were read are TGTGCCAGCAGCTTAAGTCGCCGGGACTATGGC.

To note about this clone: The CDR3 end is not reached by the read, which stops 3 residues before it; the germline J gene fills it in. This chain joins TRBV2 and TRBJ1-6; D might be TRBD1 (6 bases). Germline V gene lookup returns CDR1 SNHLY and CDR2 FYNNEI. Trimming removed 3 bases at V and 7 bases at J, with 7 bases between. The CDR3 sequence is 13 residues long. The covered CDR3 bases are TGTGCCAGCAGTGAGCAGGGGAATTCACCC. This translates into CASSEQGNSP. The full CDR3 protein is CASSEQGNSPLHF.

This clone occurred many times. The CDR3 end is not reached by the read, which stops 3 residues before it; the germline J gene fills it in. This chain connects TRBV28 to TRBJ2-3; tentatively, D is TRBD1 (6 bases). Trimming removed 4 bases at V and 1 base at J, with 9 bases between. This CDR3 has 14 residues. Germline assignment: CDR1 MDHEN and CDR2 SYDVKM. The CDR3 bases that were read are TGTGCCAGCAGTTCGGGACACGGCACAGATACG. This sequence encodes CASSSGHGTDT. The entire CDR3 protein is CASSSGHGTDTQYF.

This clone was seen many times. The DNA ends 3 residues before the CDR3 does, and the rest of the CDR3 is filled in from the germline J gene. The genes are TRBV7-2 and TRBJ2-3; D is perhaps TRBD1 (7 bases). The CDR3 has 15 residues. Germline CDR1 reads SGHTA; CDR2 reads FQGNSA. Trimming took 5 bases from V and 5 from J, leaving 17 bases between them. The DNA read from the CDR3 is TGTGCCAGCAGCCCAGGCGACAGGGAGGTAGATACG. It is translated as CASSPGDREVDT. From start to end, the CDR3 is CASSPGDREVDTQYF.

Turning to this clone: The CDR3 is cut off 3 residues early in the read; its end comes from the germline J gene. This chain links TRBV11-3 with TRBJ2-7; 11 nucleotides agree with TRBD2. After removal of 5 bases from V and 2 bases from J, the junction contained 5 bases not matched to a gene. CDR3 length equals 15 residues. CDR1 is SGHNT, CDR2 YENEEA, per germline. The sequenced CDR3 bases are TGTGCCAGCAGCCCTCGACTAGCGGGGACCTACGAG. It is translated as CASSPRLAGTYE. The full CDR3 protein is CASSPRLAGTYEQYF.

This clone was seen repeatedly, ten times or more. The read ends 3 residues before the CDR3 terminus; that terminus is restored from the germline J gene. The chain recombines TRBV19 with TRBJ1-6; maybe TRBD1 (5 bases). CDR1 and CDR2 from the germline V gene are LNHDA and SQIVND (reference sequence). There are 16 residues in the CDR3. The V end was cut by 7 bases, the J end by 10 bases, with 23 bases between. The DNA read from the CDR3 is TGTGCCAGTACCTCCATGACAGCTCCCGCTAACTCACCC. It specifies CASTSMTAPANSP. The whole CDR3 protein reads CASTSMTAPANSPLHF.

This clone was seen many times. The read halts 3 residues ahead of the CDR3 end, with the missing end drawn from the germline J gene. This specimen includes other DNA sequences encoding the same CDR3. The chain joins TRBV5-1 to TRBJ2-5; 7 bases fit TRBD1. V shed 4 bases, J shed 4 bases, and the junction held 13 bases outside the gene matches. Per germline, CDR1 SGHRS and CDR2 YFSETQ. The CDR3 is made up of 16 amino acids. The CDR3 here is CASSPTGAERRETQYF. The DNA read from the CDR3 is TGCGCCAGCAGCCCCACAGGGGCGGAAAGGAGAGAGACC.

The sample holds many counts of this clone. The CDR3 extends 3 residues past the end of the read, so its final part is completed from the germline J gene. The chain combines TRBV6-2 or TRBV6-3 with TRBJ1-4; D uncertain. V gave up 0 bases and J gave up 6 bases, with 14 bases separating them. The CDR3 covers 16 residues. Germline V gene lookup returns CDR1 MNHEY and CDR2 SVGEGT. The sequenced CDR3 bases are TGTGCCAGCAGTTACTCCCTTCAGGTAGAGGATGAAAAA. This sequence encodes CASSYSLQVEDEK. The full CDR3 sequence reads CASSYSLQVEDEKLFF.

This clone was observed at least ten times. From the germline J gene comes the end of the CDR3, since the read stops 3 residues before it. The chain has TRBV2 and TRBJ2-7; 7 bases are a match to TRBD1. Per the germline V gene, CDR1 is SNHLY and CDR2 is FYNNEI. This CDR3 spans 14 amino acids. V gave up 4 bases and J gave up 1 base; unmatched junction bases: 4. The CDR3 sequence: CASSGQGFSYEQYF. The sequenced part of the CDR3 DNA is TGTGCCAGCAGTGGACAGGGTTTTTCCTACGAG.